What follows is one T cell receptor (beta chain) and its context. Its antigen is unidentified. Sequence at one end of the junction differs from germline and may be a read error. The data derive from a study of post-analysis software for immune sequencing data. Study conclusions and caveats: Analysis by F measure revealed that same-batch samples clustered strongly together. In patients, roughly 5 TRBV segments were more frequent than in controls, with TRBV5-6, TRBV5-1 and TRBV20-1 among them. Multiple sclerosis patients showed significantly lower normalized Chao1 diversity than controls did.

Germline values: CDR1 LGHDT, CDR2 YNNKEL (reference sequence). This CDR3 spans 15 amino acids. Prepared TCR beta cDNA libraries contained unique molecular identifiers. Roughly 500,000 cDNA molecules were recovered from an input of roughly 0.85 to 10 million T cells. TCRdb used MiXCR to reprocess the PCR reads, holding one entry per CDR3 protein. Of roughly 800,000 distinct CDR3 sequences in the sample, around 45% were seen once. Material: blood. The TCR sequence derives from a girl under 18 with multiple sclerosis. The chain recombines TRBV3-1 with TRBJ2-7, with 9 bases aligning to TRBD2. CDR3 residues: CASSRGSGSSCEQYF. The CDR3 DNA reads TGTGCCAGCAGCCGTGGTAGCGGGAGCTCCTGCGAGCAGTACTTC.